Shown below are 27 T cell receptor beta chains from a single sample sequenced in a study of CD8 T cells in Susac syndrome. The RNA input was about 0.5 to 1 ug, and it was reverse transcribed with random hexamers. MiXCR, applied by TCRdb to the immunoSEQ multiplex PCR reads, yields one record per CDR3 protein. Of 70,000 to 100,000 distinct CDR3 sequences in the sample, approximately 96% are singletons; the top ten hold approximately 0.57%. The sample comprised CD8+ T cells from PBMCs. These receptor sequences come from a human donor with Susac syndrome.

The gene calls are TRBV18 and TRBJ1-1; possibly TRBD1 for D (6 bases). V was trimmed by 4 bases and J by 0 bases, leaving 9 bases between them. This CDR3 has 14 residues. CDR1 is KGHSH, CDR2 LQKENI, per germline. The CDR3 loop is CASSLGGMNTEAFF. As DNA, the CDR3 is TGTGCCAGCTCACTAGGGGGTATGAACACTGAAGCTTTCTTT.

The CDR3 DNA reads as TGCAGCGTTAGCCGGACAGGGAGCTCCTACGAGCAGTACTTC. Translated, it gives CSVSRTGSSYEQYF. The chain recombines TRBV29-1 with TRBJ2-7; TRBD1 aligns across 8 bases. This CDR3 contains 14 residues. Per germline, CDR1 SQVTM and CDR2 ANQGSEA. Germline trimming cut 5 bases from V and 0 bases from J; bases unmatched to any gene: 6.

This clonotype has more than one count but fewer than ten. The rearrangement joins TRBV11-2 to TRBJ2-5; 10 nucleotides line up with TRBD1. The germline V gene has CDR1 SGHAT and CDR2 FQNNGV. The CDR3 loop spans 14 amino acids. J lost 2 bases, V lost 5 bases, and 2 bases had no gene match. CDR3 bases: TGTGCCAGCAGCGTGGACAGGGGGCAAGAGACCCAGTACTTC. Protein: CASSVDRGQETQYF.

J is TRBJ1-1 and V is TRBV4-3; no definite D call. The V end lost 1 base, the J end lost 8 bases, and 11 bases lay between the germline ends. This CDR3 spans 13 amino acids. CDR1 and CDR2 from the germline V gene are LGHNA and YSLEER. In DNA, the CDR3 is TGCGCCAGCAGCCAAGGTAGAGGGATAGAAGCTTTCTTT. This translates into CASSQGRGIEAFF.

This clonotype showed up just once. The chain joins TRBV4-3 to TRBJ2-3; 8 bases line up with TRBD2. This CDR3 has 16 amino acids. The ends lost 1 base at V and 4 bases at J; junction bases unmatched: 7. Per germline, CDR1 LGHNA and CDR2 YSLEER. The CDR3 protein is CASSQAGLEVADTQYF. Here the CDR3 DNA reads TGCGCCAGCAGCCAAGCGGGACTAGAAGTCGCAGATACGCAGTATTTT.

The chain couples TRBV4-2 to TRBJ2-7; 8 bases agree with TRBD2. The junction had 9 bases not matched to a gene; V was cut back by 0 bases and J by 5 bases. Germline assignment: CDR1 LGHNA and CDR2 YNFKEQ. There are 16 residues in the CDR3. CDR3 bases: TGTGCCAGCAGCCAAGATCAGGCTAGCGGGTCTCACGAGCAGTACTTC. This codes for CASSQDQASGSHEQYF.

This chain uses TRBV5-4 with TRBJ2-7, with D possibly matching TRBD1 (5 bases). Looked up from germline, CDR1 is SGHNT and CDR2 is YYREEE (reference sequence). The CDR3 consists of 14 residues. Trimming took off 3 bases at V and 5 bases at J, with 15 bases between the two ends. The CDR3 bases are TGTGCCAGCAGCTCGACAGAGACCGGCAACGAGCAGTACTTC. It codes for CASSSTETGNEQYF.

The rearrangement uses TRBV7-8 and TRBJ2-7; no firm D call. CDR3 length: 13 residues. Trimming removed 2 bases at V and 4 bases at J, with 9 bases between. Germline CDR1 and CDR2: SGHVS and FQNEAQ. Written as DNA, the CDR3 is TGTGCCAGCAGCTTAAGATCAGTGTACGAGCAGTACTTC. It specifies CASSLRSVYEQYF.

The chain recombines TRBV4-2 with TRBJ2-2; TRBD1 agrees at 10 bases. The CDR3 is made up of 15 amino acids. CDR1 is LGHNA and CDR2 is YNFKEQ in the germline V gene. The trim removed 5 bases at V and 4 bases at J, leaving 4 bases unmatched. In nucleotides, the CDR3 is TGTGCCAGCAGCAGAGGACAGGGGGTCACCGGGGAGCTGTTTTTT. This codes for CASSRGQGVTGELFF.

The CDR3 nucleotides are TGCAGTGCTAGCGTAACCCCGACGGTACACACTGAAGCTTTCTTT. Residues: CSASVTPTVHTEAFF. The genes are TRBV20-1 and TRBJ1-1, with D hard to call. CDR3 size: 15 residues. Germline CDR1 DFQATT, CDR2 SNEGSKA (reference sequence). With 3 bases removed from V and 3 bases from J, the gap between germline ends came to 17 bases.

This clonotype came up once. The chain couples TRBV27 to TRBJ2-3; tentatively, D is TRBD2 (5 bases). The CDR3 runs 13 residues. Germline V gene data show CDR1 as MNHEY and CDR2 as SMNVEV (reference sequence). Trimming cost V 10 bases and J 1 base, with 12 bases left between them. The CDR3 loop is CAIIPRGTDTQYF. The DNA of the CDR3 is TGTGCCATCATTCCGCGGGGCACAGATACGCAGTATTTT.

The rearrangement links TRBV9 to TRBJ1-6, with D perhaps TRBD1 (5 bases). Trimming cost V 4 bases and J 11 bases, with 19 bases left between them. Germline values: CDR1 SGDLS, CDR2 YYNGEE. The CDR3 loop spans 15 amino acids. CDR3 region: CASSRDGSPPAPLHF. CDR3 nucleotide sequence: TGTGCCAGCAGCCGGGACGGATCCCCGCCGGCACCCCTCCACTTT. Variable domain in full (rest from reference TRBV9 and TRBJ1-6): DSGVTQTPKHLITATGQRVTLRCSPRSGDLSVYWYQQSLDQGLQFLIQYYNGEERAKGNILERFSAQQFPDLHSELNLSSLELGDSALYFCASSRDGSPPAPLHFGNGTRLTVT.

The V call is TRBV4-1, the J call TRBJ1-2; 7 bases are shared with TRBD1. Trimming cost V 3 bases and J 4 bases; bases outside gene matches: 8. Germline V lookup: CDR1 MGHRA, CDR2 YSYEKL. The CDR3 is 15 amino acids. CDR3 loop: CASSHMGTDFYGYTF. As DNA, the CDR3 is TGCGCCAGCAGCCATATGGGGACAGACTTCTATGGCTACACCTTC.

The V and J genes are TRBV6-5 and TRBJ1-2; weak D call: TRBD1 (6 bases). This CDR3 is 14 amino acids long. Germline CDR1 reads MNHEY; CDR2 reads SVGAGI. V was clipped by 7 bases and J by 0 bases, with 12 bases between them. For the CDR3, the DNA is TGTGCCAGCAAGTCAGGGGATGCTAACTATGGCTACACCTTC. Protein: CASKSGDANYGYTF.

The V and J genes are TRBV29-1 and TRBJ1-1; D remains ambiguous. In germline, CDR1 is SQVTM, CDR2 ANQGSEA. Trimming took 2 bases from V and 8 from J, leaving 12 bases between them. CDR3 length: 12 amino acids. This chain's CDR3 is CSVEIQGREAFF. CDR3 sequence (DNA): TGCAGCGTTGAAATACAAGGCCGCGAAGCTTTCTTT.

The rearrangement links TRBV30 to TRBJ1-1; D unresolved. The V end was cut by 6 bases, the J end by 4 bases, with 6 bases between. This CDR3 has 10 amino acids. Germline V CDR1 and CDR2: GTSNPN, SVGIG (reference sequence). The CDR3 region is CACKGTEAFF. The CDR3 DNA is TGTGCCTGCAAGGGCACTGAAGCTTTCTTT. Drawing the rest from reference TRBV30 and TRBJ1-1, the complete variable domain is SQTIHQWPATLVQPVGSPLSLECTVEGTSNPNLYWYRQAAGRGLQLLFYSVGIGQISSEVPQNLSASRPQDRQFILSSKKLLLSDSGFYLCACKGTEAFFGQGTRLTVV.

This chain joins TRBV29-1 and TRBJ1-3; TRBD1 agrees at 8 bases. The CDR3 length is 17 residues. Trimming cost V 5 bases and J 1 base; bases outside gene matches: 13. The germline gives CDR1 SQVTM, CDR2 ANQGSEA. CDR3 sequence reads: CSVSGQAIQGSGNTIYF. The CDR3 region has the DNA TGCAGCGTTTCGGGACAGGCTATTCAGGGGTCTGGAAACACCATATATTTT. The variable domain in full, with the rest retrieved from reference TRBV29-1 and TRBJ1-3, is SAVISQKPSRDICQRGTSLTIQCQVDSQVTMMFWYRQQPGQSLTLIATANQGSEATYESGFVIDKFPISRPNLTFSTLTVSNMSPEDSSIYLCSVSGQAIQGSGNTIYFGEGSWLTVV.

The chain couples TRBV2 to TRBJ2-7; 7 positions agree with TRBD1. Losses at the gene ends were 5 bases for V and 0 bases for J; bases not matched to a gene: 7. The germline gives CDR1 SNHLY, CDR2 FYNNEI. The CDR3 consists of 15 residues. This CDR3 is CASSTGTVSSYEQYF. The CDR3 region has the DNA TGTGCCAGCAGTACCGGGACAGTGAGCTCCTACGAGCAGTACTTC.

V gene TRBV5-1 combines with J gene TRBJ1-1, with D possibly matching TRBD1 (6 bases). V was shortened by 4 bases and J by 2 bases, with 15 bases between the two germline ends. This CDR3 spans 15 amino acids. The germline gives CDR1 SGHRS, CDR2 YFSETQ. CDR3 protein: CASSPAGGANTEAFF. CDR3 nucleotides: TGCGCCAGCAGCCCGGCGGGGGGGGCTAACACTGAAGCTTTCTTT. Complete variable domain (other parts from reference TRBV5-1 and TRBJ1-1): KAGVTQTPRYLIKTRGQQVTLSCSPISGHRSVSWYQQTPGQGLQFLFEYFSETQRNKGNFPGRFSGRQFSNSRSEMNVSTLELGDSALYLCASSPAGGANTEAFFGQGTRLTVV.

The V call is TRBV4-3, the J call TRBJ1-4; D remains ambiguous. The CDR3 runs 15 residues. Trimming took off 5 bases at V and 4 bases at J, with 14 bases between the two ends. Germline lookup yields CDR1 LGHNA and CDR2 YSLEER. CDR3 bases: TGCGCCAGCAGCGGGGATATAGCCGGTAATGAAAAACTGTTTTTT. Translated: CASSGDIAGNEKLFF.

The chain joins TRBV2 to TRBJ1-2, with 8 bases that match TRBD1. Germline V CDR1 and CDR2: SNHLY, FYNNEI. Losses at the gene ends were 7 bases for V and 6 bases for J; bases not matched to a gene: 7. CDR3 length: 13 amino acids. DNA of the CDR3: TGTGCCAGCAACCCACAGGGGGAAAATGGCTACACCTTC. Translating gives CASNPQGENGYTF. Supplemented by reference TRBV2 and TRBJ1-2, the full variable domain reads EPEVTQTPSHQVTQMGQEVILRCVPISNHLYFYWYRQILGQKVEFLVSFYNNEISEKSEIFDDQFSVERPDGSNFTLKIRSTKLEDSAMYFCASNPQGENGYTFGSGTRLTVV.

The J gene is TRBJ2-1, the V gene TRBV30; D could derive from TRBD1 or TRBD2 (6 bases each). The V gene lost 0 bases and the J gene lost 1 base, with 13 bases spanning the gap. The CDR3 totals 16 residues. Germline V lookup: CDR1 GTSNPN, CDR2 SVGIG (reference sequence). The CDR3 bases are TGTGCCTGGAGTGTAACGAGGGGGAGGTCCTACAATGAGCAGTTCTTC. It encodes CAWSVTRGRSYNEQFF.

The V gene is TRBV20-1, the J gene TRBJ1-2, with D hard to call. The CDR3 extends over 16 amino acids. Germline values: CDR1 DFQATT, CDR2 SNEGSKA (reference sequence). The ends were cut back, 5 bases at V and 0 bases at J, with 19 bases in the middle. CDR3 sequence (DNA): TGCAGTGCTTCAAAGGGCGGGGTATCGACTAACTATGGCTACACCTTC. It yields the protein CSASKGGVSTNYGYTF.

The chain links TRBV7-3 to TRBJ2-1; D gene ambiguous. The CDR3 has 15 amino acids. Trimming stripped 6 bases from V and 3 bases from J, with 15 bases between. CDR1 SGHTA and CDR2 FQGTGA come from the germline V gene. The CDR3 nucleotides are TGTGCCAGCAGTCCGGACGGCCGCCTCTACAATGAGCAGTTCTTC. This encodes CASSPDGRLYNEQFF.

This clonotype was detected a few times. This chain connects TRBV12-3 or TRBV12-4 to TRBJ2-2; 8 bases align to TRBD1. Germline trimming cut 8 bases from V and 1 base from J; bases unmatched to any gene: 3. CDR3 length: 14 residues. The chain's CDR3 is CASGGQGNTGELFF. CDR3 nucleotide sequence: TGTGCCAGCGGCGGACAGGGGAACACCGGGGAGCTGTTTTTT.

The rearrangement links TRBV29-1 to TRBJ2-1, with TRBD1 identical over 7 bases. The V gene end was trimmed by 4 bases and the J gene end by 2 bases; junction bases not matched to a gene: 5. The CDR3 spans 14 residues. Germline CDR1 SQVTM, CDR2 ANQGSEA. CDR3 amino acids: CSVVGQAPYNEQFF. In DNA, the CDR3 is TGCAGCGTTGTTGGACAGGCCCCCTACAATGAGCAGTTCTTC.

CDR3: CSAVGTGSDGYTF. In DNA, the CDR3 is TGCAGTGCTGTGGGGACAGGGTCAGATGGCTACACCTTC. V is TRBV20-1 and J is TRBJ1-2; 9 nucleotides line up with TRBD1. Looked up from germline, CDR1 is DFQATT and CDR2 is SNEGSKA (reference sequence). CDR3 length equals 13 residues. Trimming removed 5 bases from V and 6 bases from J; junction bases left unmatched: 7.